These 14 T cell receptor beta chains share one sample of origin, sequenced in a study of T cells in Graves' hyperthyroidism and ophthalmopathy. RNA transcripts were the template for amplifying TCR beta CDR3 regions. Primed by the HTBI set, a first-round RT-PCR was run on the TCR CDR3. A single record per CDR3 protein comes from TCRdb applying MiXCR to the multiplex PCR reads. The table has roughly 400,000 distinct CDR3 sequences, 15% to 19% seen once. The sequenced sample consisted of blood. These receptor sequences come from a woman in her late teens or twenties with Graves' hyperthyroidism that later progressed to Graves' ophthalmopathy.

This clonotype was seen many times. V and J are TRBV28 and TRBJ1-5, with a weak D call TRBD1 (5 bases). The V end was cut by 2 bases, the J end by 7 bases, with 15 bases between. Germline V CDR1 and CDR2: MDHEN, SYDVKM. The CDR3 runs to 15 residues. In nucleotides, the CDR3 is TGTGCCAGCAGTTTAATTGGGCAGGGCGGGCAGCCCCAGCATTTT. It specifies CASSLIGQGGQPQHF.

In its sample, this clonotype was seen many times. The CDR3 spells CASSSPTLETQYF. DNA of the CDR3: TGTGCCAGCAGTTCCCCAACCCTAGAGACCCAGTACTTC. The V call is TRBV28, the J call TRBJ2-5; D gene uncertain. From germline, CDR1 is MDHEN and CDR2 SYDVKM. CDR3 size: 13 residues. Trimming removed 4 bases from V and 4 bases from J, with 10 bases in between.

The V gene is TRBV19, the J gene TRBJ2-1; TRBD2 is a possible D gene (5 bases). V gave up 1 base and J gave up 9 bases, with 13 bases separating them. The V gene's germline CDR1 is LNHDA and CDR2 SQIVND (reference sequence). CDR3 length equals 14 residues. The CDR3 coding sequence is TGTGCCAGTAGTATAGGAGGTAGCGTCGCTGAGCAGTTCTTC. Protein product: CASSIGGSVAEQFF.

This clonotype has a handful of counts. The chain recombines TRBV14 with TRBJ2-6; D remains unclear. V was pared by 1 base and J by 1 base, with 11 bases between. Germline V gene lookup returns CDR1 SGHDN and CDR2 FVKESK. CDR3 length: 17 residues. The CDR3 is CASSQVIRVSGANVLTF. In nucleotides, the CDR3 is TGTGCCAGCAGCCAAGTGATTAGGGTGTCTGGGGCCAACGTCCTGACTTTC.

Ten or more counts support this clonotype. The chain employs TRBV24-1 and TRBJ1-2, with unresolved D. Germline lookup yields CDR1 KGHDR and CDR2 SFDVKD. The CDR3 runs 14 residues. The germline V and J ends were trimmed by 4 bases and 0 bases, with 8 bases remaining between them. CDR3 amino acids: CATSDPGANYGYTF. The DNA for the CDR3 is TGTGCCACCAGTGACCCAGGCGCTAACTATGGCTACACCTTC.

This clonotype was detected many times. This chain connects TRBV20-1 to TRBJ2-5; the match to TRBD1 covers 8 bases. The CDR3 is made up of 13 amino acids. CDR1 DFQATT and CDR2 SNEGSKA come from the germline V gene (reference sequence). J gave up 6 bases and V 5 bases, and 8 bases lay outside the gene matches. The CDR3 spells CSALRQGRQTQYF. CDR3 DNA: TGCAGTGCTCTAAGACAGGGGAGGCAGACCCAGTACTTC.

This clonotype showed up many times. The DNA for the CDR3 is TGTGCCAGCAGCTCCGGGACAGGGTGGCAAGAGACCCAGTACTTC. Translating it yields CASSSGTGWQETQYF. V and J are TRBV5-6 and TRBJ2-5; 9 nucleotides align to TRBD1. V gave up 3 bases and J gave up 2 bases; unmatched junction bases: 5. This CDR3 is built from 15 residues. The germline CDR1 and CDR2 sequences are SGHDT and YYEEEE.

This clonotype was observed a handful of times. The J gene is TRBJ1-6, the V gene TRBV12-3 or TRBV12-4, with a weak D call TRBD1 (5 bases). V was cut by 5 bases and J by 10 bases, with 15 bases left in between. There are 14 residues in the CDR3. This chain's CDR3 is CASSPLGERSPLHF. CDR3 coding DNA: TGTGCCAGCAGTCCTCTGGGGGAGAGATCACCCCTCCACTTT.

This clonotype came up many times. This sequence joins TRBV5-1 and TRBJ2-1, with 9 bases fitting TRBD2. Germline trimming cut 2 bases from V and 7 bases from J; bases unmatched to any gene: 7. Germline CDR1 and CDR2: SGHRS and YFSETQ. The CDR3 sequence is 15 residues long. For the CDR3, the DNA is TGCGCCAGCAGCTTTCCCGCGGGAGGGGAGAATGAGCAGTTCTTC. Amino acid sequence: CASSFPAGGENEQFF.

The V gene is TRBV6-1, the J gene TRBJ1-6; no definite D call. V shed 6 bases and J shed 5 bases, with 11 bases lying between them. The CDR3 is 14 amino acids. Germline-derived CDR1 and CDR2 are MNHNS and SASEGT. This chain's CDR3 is CASSQDGDNSPLHF. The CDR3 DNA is TGTGCCAGCAGCCAAGACGGAGATAATTCACCCCTCCACTTT.

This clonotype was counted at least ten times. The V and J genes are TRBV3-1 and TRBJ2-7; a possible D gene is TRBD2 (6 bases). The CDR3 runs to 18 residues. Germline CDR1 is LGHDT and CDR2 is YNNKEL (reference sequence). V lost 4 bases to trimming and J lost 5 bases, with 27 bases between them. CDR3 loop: CASSPLRLARSGDHEQYF. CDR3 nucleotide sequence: TGTGCCAGCAGCCCACTGCGGCTAGCGAGGTCAGGAGACCACGAGCAGTACTTC.

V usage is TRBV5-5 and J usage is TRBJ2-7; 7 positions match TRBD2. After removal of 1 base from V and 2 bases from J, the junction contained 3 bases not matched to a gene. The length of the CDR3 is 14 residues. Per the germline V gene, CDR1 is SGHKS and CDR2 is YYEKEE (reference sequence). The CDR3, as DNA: TGTGCCAGCAGCTTGAGCGGGATTACCTACGAGCAGTACTTC. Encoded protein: CASSLSGITYEQYF. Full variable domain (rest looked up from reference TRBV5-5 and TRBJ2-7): DAGVTQSPTHLIKTRGQQVTLRCSPISGHKSVSWYQQVLGQGPQFIFQYYEKEERGRGNFPDRFSARQFPNYSSELNVNALLLGDSALYLCASSLSGITYEQYFGPGTRLTVT.

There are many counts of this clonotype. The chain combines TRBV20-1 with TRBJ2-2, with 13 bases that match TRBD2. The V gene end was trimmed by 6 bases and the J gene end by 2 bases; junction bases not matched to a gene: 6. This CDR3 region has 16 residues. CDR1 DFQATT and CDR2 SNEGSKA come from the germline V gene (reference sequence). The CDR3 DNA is TGCAGTGCCGCCGGGACTAGCGGGGTTAACACCGGGGAGCTGTTTTTT. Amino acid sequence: CSAAGTSGVNTGELFF.

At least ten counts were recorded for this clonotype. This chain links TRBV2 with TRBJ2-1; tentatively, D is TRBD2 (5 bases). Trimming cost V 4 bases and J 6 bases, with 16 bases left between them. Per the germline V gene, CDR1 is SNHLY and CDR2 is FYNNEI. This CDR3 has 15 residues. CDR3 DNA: TGTGCCAGCAGTGTATCTCGACGGGGTCTCAATGAGCAGTTCTTC. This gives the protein CASSVSRRGLNEQFF.